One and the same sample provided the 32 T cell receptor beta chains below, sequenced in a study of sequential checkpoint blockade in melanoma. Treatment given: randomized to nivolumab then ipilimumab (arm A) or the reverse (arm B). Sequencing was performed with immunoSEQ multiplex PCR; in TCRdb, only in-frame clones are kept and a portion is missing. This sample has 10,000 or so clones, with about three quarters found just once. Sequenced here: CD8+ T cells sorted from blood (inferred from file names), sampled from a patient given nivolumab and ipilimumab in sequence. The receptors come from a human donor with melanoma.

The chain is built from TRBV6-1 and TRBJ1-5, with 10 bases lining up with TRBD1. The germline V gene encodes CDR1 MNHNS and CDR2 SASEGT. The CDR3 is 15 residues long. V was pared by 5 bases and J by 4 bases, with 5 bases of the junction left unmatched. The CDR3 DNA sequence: TGTGCCAGCAGTCCCTGGACAGGGGGTAATCAGCCCCAGCATTTT. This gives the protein CASSPWTGGNQPQHF.

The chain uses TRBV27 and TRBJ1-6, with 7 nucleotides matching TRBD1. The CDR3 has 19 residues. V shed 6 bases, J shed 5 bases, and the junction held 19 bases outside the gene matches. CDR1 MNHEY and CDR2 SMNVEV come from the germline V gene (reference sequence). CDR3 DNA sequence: TGTGCCAGCAGCTCTATAGGGCTGACGGGGGACAGAGATAATTCACCCCTCCACTTT. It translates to CASSSIGLTGDRDNSPLHF.

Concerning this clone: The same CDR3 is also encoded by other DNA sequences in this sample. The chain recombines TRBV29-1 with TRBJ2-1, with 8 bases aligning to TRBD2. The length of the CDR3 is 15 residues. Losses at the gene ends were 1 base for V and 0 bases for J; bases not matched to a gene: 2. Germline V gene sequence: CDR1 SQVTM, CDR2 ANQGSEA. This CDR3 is CSVEGLAGSYNEQFF. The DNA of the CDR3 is TGCAGCGTTGAAGGCCTAGCGGGCTCCTACAATGAGCAGTTCTTC.

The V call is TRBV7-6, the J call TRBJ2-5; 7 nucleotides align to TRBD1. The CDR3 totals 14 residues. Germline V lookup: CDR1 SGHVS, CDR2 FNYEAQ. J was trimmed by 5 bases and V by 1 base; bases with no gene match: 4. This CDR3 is CASSLETGYETQYF. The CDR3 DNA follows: TGTGCCAGCAGCTTAGAGACAGGGTACGAGACCCAGTACTTC.

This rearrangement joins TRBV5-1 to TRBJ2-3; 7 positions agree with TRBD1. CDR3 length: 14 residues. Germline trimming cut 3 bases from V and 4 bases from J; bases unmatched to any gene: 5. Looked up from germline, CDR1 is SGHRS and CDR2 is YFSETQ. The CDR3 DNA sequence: TGCGCCAGCAGCTCACAGGGGTATCCAGATACGCAGTATTTT. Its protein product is CASSSQGYPDTQYF.

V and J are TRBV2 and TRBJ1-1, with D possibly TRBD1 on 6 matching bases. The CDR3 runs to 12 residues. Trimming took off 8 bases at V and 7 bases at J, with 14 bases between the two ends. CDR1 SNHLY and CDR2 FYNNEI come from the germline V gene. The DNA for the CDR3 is TGTGCCAGCGGGGAAAACAGGGATGAAGCTTTCTTT. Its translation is CASGENRDEAFF. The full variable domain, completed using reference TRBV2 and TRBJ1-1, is EPEVTQTPSHQVTQMGQEVILRCVPISNHLYFYWYRQILGQKVEFLVSFYNNEISEKSEIFDDQFSVERPDGSNFTLKIRSTKLEDSAMYFCASGENRDEAFFGQGTRLTVV.

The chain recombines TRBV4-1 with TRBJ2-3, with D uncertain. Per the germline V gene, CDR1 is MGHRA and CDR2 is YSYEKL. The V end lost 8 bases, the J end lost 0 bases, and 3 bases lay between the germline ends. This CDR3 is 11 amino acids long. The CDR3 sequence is CASSSTDTQYF. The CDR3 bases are TGCGCCAGCTCTAGCACAGATACGCAGTATTTT.

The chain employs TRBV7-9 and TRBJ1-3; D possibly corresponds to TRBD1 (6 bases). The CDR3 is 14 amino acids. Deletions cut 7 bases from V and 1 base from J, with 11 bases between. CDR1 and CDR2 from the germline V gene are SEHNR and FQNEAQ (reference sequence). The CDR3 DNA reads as TGTGCCAGCATACCGGACAGATCTGGAAACACCATATATTTT. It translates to CASIPDRSGNTIYF.

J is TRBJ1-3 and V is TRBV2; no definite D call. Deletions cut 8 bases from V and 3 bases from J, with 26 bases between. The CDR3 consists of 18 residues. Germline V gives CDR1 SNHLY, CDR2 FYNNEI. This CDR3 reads CASPFDQQTDPSGNTIYF. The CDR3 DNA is TGTGCCAGCCCCTTCGACCAACAGACCGACCCAAGTGGAAACACCATATATTTT.

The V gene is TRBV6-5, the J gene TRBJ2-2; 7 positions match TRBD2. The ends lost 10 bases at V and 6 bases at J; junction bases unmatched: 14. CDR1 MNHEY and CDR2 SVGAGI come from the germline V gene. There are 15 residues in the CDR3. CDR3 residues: CATKGAGEESGELFF. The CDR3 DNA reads TGTGCCACCAAAGGGGCGGGAGAAGAGTCCGGGGAGCTGTTTTTT.

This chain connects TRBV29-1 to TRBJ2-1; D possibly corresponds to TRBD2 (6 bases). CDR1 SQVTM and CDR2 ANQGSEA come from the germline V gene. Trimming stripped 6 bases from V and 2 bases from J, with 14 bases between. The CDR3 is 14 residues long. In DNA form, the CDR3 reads TGCAGCGTCGACTTCGGGAGTGCCTACAATGAGCAGTTCTTC. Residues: CSVDFGSAYNEQFF.

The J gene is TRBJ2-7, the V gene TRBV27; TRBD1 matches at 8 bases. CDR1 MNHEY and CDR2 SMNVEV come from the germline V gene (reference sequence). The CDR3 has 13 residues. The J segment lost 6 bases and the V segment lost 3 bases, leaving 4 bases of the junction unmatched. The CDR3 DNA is TGTGCCAGCAGTTTCGGACAGGGTGCCGAGCAGTACTTC. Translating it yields CASSFGQGAEQYF.

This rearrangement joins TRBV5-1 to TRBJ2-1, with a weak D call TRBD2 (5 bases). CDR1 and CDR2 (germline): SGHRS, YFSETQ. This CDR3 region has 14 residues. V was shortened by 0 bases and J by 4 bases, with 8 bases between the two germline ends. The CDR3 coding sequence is TGCGCCAGCAGCTTGGAGGGAGATTACAATGAGCAGTTCTTC. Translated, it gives CASSLEGDYNEQFF.

This CDR3 is CASGSGAYLLGEQYV. The CDR3 nucleotides are TGTGCCAGCGGTTCAGGGGCGTACCTATTGGGGGAGCAGTACGTC. The rearrangement joins TRBV6-6 to TRBJ2-7, with D possibly being TRBD1 (6 bases). Trimming removed 8 bases from V and 7 bases from J, with 24 bases in between. The CDR3 loop spans 15 amino acids. CDR1 and CDR2 (germline): MNHNY, SVGAGI (reference sequence).

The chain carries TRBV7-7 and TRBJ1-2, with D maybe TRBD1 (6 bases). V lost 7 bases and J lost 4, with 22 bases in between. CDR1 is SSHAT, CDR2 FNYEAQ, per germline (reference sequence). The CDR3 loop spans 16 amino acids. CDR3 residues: CASTQKRGAPSYGYTF. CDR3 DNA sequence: TGTGCCAGCACCCAAAAGCGGGGGGCCCCTTCCTATGGCTACACCTTC.

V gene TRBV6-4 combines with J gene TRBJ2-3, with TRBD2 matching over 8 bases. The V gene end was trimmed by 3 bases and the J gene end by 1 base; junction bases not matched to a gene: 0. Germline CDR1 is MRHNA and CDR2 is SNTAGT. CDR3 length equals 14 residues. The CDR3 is CASSEAGGTDTQYF. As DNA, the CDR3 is TGTGCCAGCAGTGAAGCGGGGGGCACAGATACGCAGTATTTT.

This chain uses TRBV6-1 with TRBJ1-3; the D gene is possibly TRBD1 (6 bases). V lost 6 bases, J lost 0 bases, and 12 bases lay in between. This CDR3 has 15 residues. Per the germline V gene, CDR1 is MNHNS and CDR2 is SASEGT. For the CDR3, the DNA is TGTGCCAGCAGGAGACAGGACGACTCTGGAAACACCATATATTTT. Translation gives CASRRQDDSGNTIYF.

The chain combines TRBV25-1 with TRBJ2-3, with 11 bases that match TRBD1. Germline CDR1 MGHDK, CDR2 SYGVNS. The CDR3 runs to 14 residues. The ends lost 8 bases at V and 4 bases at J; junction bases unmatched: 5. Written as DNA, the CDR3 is TGTGCCAGCGGGGGGGACAGGGGGTCAGATACGCAGTATTTT. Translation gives CASGGDRGSDTQYF. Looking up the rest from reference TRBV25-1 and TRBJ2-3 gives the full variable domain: EADIYQTPRYLVIGTGKKITLECSQTMGHDKMYWYQQDPGMELHLIHYSYGVNSTEKGDLSSESTVSRIRTEHFPLTLESARPSHTSQYLCASGGDRGSDTQYFGPGTRLTVL.

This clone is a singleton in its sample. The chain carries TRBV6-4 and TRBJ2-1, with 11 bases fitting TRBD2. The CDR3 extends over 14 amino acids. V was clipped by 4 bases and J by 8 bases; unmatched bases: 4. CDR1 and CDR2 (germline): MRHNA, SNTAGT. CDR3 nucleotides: TGTGCCAGCAGTGGTAGCGGGGGGGCGGATGAGCAGTTCTTC. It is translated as CASSGSGGADEQFF.

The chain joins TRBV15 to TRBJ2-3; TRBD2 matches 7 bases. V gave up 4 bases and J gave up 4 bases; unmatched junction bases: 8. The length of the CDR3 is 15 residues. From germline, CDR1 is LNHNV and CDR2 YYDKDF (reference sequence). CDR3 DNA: TGTGCCACCAGCACGGGGGGAGTTTGGGCAGATACGCAGTATTTT. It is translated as CATSTGGVWADTQYF.

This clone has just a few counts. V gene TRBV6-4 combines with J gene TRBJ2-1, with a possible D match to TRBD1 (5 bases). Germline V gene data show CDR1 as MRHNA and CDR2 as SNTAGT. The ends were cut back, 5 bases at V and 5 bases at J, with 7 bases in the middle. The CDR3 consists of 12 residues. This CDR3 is CASSKGNNEQFF. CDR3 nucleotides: TGTGCCAGCAGTAAGGGGAACAATGAGCAGTTCTTC.

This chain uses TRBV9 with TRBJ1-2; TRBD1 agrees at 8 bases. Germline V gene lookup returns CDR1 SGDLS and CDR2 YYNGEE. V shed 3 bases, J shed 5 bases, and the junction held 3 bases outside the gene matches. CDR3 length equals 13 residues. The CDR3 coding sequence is TGTGCCAGCAGCGGGGACAGGAGGTATGGCTACACCTTC. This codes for CASSGDRRYGYTF.

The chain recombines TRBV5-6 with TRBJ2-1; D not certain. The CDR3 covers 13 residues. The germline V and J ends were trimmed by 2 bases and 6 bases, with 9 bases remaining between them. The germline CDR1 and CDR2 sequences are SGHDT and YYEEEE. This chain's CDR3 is CASSFSLSNEQFF. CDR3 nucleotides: TGTGCCAGCAGCTTTAGCTTAAGCAATGAGCAGTTCTTC.

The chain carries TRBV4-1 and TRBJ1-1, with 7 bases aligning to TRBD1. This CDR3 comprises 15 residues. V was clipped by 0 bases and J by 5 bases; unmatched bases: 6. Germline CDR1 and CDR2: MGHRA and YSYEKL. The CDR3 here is CASSQENRGGTEAFF. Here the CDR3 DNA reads TGCGCCAGCAGCCAAGAGAACAGGGGAGGAACTGAAGCTTTCTTT.

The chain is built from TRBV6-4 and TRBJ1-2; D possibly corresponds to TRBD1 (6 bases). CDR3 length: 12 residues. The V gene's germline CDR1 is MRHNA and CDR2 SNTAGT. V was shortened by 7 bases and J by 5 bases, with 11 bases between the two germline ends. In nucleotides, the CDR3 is TGTGCCAGCAAGGGGCAGGGGTATGGCTACACCTTC. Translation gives CASKGQGYGYTF.

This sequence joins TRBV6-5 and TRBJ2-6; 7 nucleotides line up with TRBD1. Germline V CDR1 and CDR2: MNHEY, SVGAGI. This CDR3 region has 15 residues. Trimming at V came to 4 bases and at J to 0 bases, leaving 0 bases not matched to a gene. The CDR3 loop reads CASSWDSSGANVLTF. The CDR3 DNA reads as TGTGCCAGCAGTTGGGACAGCTCTGGGGCCAACGTCCTGACTTTC.

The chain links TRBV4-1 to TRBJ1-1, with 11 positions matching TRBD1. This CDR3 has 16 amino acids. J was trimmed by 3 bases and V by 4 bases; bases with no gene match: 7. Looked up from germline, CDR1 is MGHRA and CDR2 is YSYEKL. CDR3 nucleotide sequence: TGCGCCAGCAGCCTGAATCCGGGACAGGGGGACACTGAAGCTTTCTTT. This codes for CASSLNPGQGDTEAFF.

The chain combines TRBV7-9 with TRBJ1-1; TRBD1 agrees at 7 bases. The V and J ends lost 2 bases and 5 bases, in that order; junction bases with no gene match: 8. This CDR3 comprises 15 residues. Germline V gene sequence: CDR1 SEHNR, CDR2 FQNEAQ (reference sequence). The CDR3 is CASSLLEGARTEAFF. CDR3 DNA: TGTGCCAGCAGCTTACTAGAGGGGGCGAGGACTGAAGCTTTCTTT.

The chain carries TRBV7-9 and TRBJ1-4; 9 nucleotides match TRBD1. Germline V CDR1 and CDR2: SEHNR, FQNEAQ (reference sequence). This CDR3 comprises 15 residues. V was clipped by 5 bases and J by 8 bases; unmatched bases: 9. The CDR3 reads CASSPAGQGKEKLFF. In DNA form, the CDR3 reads TGTGCCAGCAGCCCGGCCGGACAGGGGAAGGAAAAACTGTTTTTT.

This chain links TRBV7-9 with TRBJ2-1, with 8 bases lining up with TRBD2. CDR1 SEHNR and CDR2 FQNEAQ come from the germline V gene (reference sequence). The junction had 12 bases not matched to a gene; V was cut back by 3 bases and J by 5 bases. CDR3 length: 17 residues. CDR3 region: CASSFPAGVAGNNEQFF. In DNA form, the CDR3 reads TGTGCCAGCAGCTTCCCTGCGGGGGTAGCGGGAAACAATGAGCAGTTCTTC.

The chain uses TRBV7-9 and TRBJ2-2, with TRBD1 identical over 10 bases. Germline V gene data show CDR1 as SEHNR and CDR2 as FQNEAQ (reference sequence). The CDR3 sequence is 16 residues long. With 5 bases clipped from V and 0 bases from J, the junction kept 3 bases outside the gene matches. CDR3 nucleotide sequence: TGTGCCAGCAGCCCCGGGACAGGGGCGAACACCGGGGAGCTGTTTTTT. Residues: CASSPGTGANTGELFF.

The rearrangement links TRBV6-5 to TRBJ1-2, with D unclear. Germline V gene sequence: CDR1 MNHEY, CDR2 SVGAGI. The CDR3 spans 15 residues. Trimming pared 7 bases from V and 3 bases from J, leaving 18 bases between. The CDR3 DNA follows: TGTGCCAGCACTACCCGGGAGGGCTTCGACTATGGCTACACCTTC. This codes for CASTTREGFDYGYTF.